These 9 T cell receptor beta chains were all obtained from the same sample, sequenced in a study of spatial heterogeneity in lung cancer. As for time point: sample taken at primary tumor resection. Whole RNA came from tumor, nontumor lung or frozen PBMC and was sequenced without being sorted. Using its own MiXCR run on the 5' RACE reads, TCRdb lists one record per CDR3 protein. The sample lists roughly 39,000 distinct CDR3 sequences; approximately 7% were seen once. The input for sequencing was PBMCs, taken at surgery. Receptors were obtained from a female donor with early-stage non-small cell lung cancer.

This clonotype was counted many times. This chain joins TRBV21-1 and TRBJ2-1. TRBV21-1 is a known pseudogene. CDR3 size: 16 residues. CDR3 DNA: TGTGCCAGCAGCCCGCGGACCGCAAGCTCCTACAATGAGCAGTTCTTC. Translated: CASSPRTASSYNEQFF.

This clonotype has at least ten counts. V usage is TRBV2 and J usage is TRBJ2-7; TRBD2 agrees at 7 bases. The germline gives CDR1 SNHLY, CDR2 FYNNEI. Trimming at V came to 10 bases and at J to 7 bases, leaving 22 bases not matched to a gene. The CDR3 sequence is 16 residues long. CDR3 protein: CATLSLEASGSREQYF. DNA of the CDR3: TGTGCCACCCTTTCTCTAGAGGCTAGCGGTTCCCGAGAGCAGTACTTC.

This clonotype was seen at least ten times. The chain joins TRBV6-5 to TRBJ1-1; D not certain. Trimming took off 2 bases at V and 7 bases at J, with 5 bases between the two ends. Germline CDR1 and CDR2: MNHEY and SVGAGI. This CDR3 spans 11 amino acids. The DNA of the CDR3 is TGTGCCAGCAGTTACGGCAGTGAAGCTTTCTTT. This gives the protein CASSYGSEAFF.

This sequence joins TRBV20-1 and TRBJ2-1; possibly TRBD1 or TRBD2 for D (6 bases each). V lost 3 bases and J lost 3, with 21 bases in between. Germline V gives CDR1 DFQATT, CDR2 SNEGSKA (reference sequence). The CDR3 is 17 residues long. Here the CDR3 reads CSASWESWRGHYNEQFF. The CDR3 nucleotides read TGCAGTGCTAGTTGGGAGTCCTGGCGGGGACACTACAATGAGCAGTTCTTC.

This clonotype has a count of ten or more. CDR3 sequence reads: CASRYGSSPVGYTF. Written as DNA, the CDR3 is TGTGCCAGCAGATACGGGTCGTCCCCCGTTGGCTACACCTTC. The chain uses TRBV6-5 and TRBJ1-2; D remains unclear. The germline gives CDR1 MNHEY, CDR2 SVGAGI. V was shortened by 6 bases and J by 7 bases, with 18 bases between the two germline ends. The CDR3 is made up of 14 amino acids.

This clonotype was picked up many times. The rearrangement uses TRBV4-1 and TRBJ2-5; 7 nucleotides align to TRBD2. J was trimmed by 4 bases and V by 1 base; bases with no gene match: 9. Germline-derived CDR1 and CDR2 are MGHRA and YSYEKL. The CDR3 totals 16 residues. In DNA, the CDR3 is TGCGCCAGCAGCCAAGTCCTCGCGGGGGAGGGAGAGACCCAGTACTTC. Translated: CASSQVLAGEGETQYF.

This clonotype has just a few counts. This chain connects TRBV15 to TRBJ1-5; TRBD1 matches at 11 bases. Germline loops: CDR1 LNHNV, CDR2 YYDKDF (reference sequence). The CDR3 is made up of 16 amino acids. Losses at the gene ends were 1 base for V and 6 bases for J; bases not matched to a gene: 5. The CDR3 region has the DNA TGTGCCACCAGCAGAGCCGGGACAGGGGGAGGTCAGCCCCAGCATTTT. Protein: CATSRAGTGGGQPQHF.

The chain is built from TRBV18 and TRBJ2-2, with TRBD2 as a possible D gene (5 bases). CDR1 is KGHSH and CDR2 is LQKENI in the germline V gene. Trimming took 3 bases from V and 5 from J, leaving 13 bases between them. There are 15 residues in the CDR3. The CDR3 region is CASSPYSGVTGELFF. CDR3 nucleotide sequence: TGTGCCAGCTCACCCTACAGCGGAGTGACCGGGGAGCTGTTTTTT.

This clonotype was found many times. The chain employs TRBV12-3 or TRBV12-4 and TRBJ1-2; 7 nucleotides line up with TRBD1. Germline trimming cut 5 bases from V and 4 bases from J; bases unmatched to any gene: 10. CDR3 length equals 15 residues. CDR3: CASSENRGSGYGYTF. The CDR3 DNA reads TGTGCCAGCAGTGAGAACAGGGGTTCAGGCTATGGCTACACCTTC.